The rows below give T cell receptor beta chains drawn from one sample of a study of OX40 agonist ivuxolimab in advanced cancers. Repertoires were generated with immunoSEQ multiplex PCR, while TCRdb's copy carries only in-frame clones and drops some. This repertoire shows approximately 58,000 clones, around nine tenths found once; its top ten account for around 0.73%. The input for sequencing was CD4+ or CD8+ T cells sorted from blood, taken in a trial of the OX40 agonist ivuxolimab. All receptors come from an adult with an advanced solid tumor such as melanoma, head and neck, liver or kidney cancer. The CDR3 runs from the conserved cysteine through the conserved F or W. D genes are given only for firm matches. Clone size is given for some rows only: seen once, a few or many times, or a class if the clone is expanded.

v_gene	abundance	j_gene	len	d_gene	CDR3aa	CDR3nt
TRBV7-9	.	TRBJ2-3	16	.	CASPGPGLDLPNTQYF	TGTGCCAGCCCAGGGCCGGGACTCGACCTCCCAAATACGCAGTATTTT
TRBV27	.	TRBJ2-1	13	.	CASSWGPQGEQFF	TGTGCCAGCAGTTGGGGCCCACAAGGTGAGCAGTTCTTC
TRBV7-8	.	TRBJ2-7	15	TRBD2	CASSPERAGTYEQYF	TGTGCCAGCAGCCCAGAGAGAGCGGGAACTTACGAGCAGTACTTC
TRBV30	.	TRBJ2-5	14	.	CAWSHGRYPETQYF	TGTGCCTGGAGTCATGGCAGATACCCAGAGACCCAGTACTTC
TRBV7-2	few	TRBJ1-3	14	.	CASSYFGSGNTIYF	TGTGCCAGCAGCTATTTTGGCTCTGGAAACACCATATATTTT
TRBV11-3	.	TRBJ2-2	14	.	CASSLKGRTGELFF	TGTGCCAGCAGCTTGAAGGGACGCACCGGGGAGCTGTTTTTT
TRBV27	.	TRBJ1-5	16	TRBD1	CASSPLGTGGGQPQHF	TGTGCCAGCAGCCCCCTCGGGACAGGGGGTGGTCAGCCCCAGCATTTT
TRBV11-3	.	TRBJ2-2	15	TRBD1	CASRSGQGSAGELFF	TGTGCCAGCAGGTCAGGACAGGGGTCTGCCGGGGAGCTGTTTTTT
TRBV29-1	.	TRBJ2-2	14	TRBD1	CSASLTGDTGELFF	TGCAGCGCGTCCCTGACAGGGGACACCGGGGAGCTGTTTTTT
TRBV11-3	.	TRBJ1-2	17	.	CASSLATLWITNYGYTF	TGTGCCAGCAGCTTGGCCACTTTGTGGATTACTAACTATGGCTACACCTTC
TRBV11-2	.	TRBJ2-1	15	TRBD2	CASSQGLASYNEQFF	TGTGCCAGCAGCCAAGGACTAGCCTCCTACAATGAGCAGTTCTTC
TRBV28	few	TRBJ2-7	11	.	CASSQIYEQYF	TGTGCCAGCAGCCAAATCTACGAGCAGTACTTC
TRBV10-3	.	TRBJ2-5	16	TRBD2	CAISEGGLATQETQYF	TGTGCCATCAGTGAGGGGGGACTAGCTACTCAAGAGACCCAGTACTTC
TRBV14	.	TRBJ2-6	16	.	CASSQSGGFGANVLTF	TGTGCCAGCAGCCAATCTGGGGGGTTTGGGGCCAACGTCCTGACTTTC
TRBV6-1	.	TRBJ2-7	12	.	CASSGGLRLRYF	TGTGCCAGCAGTGGGGGACTGAGGTTGCGGTACTTC
TRBV5-6	.	TRBJ2-4	12	.	CASSLYQNIQYF	TGTGCCAGCAGCTTGTATCAAAACATTCAGTACTTC
TRBV20-1	.	TRBJ2-3	10	.	CSARVDTQYF	TGCAGTGCTAGAGTTGATACGCAGTATTTT
TRBV7-2	.	TRBJ2-7	14	TRBD2	CASSTGTSGSWGYF	TGTGCCAGCAGCACCGGGACTAGCGGCTCCTGGGGGTACTTC